In this sample, the clone carrying this TCR beta chain turned up many times. The sample belongs to a study of blood T cell repertoires in COVID-19. Study in general: Sites across the United States, Italy and Spain contributed samples from acute and convalescent COVID-19.

V lost 5 bases, J lost 4 bases, and 5 bases stayed unmatched. Per germline, CDR1 SEHNR and CDR2 FQNEAQ (reference sequence). This CDR3 contains 14 residues. In the authors' methods: Using reference gene primer amplification, nucleated cell counts were estimated. Libraries were prepared by immunoSEQ multiplex PCR; TCRdb keeps only in-frame clonotypes and omits some of them. V, J and clone size reflect that table, while D and trimming were determined from the DNA. Of tens of thousands of clones detected, more than 80% appear once; the ten largest clones hold over 15%. This TCR was recovered from a woman aged 55-70 years with acute or convalescent COVID-19. The rearrangement uses TRBV7-9 and TRBJ1-1; 9 bases are shared with TRBD1. Sequenced input: peripheral blood. Here the CDR3 reads CASSPGTGTTEAFF. The DNA of the CDR3 is TGTGCCAGCAGCCCCGGGACAGGGACCACTGAAGCTTTCTTT. The full variable domain, completed using reference TRBV7-9 and TRBJ1-1, is DTGVSQNPRHKITKRGQNVTFRCDPISEHNRLYWYRQTLGQGPEFLTYFQNEAQLEKSRLLSDRFSAERPKGSFSTLEIQRTEQGDSAMYLCASSPGTGTTEAFFGQGTRLTVV.